Described below is a single TCR beta chain sequence and its context. Its antigen is undetermined. The data were taken from a study of STAT5B mutations in CD4+ large granular lymphocyte leukemia. The study, taken as a whole, reports: Without putative leukemic clones, patient CD4-sorted repertoires remained more clonal than healthy CD4+ repertoires.

Per germline, CDR1 LNHDA and CDR2 SQIVND (reference sequence). The CDR3 is 14 residues long. The V gene end was trimmed by 7 bases and the J gene end by 5 bases; junction bases not matched to a gene: 6. In the authors' workflow: The detection floor for productive clonotype frequency was 2.59 x 10-5. Repertoires were generated with immunoSEQ multiplex PCR, while TCRdb's copy carries only in-frame clones and drops some. The V and J calls and clone size were taken over from that table, and D and trimming were inferred from the DNA. The repertoire holds around 31,000 clones, with about 76% as singletons.

The chain carries TRBV19 and TRBJ2-1, with 9 bases aligning to TRBD2. This TCR was sampled from a human donor in good health. The sample comprised CD4+ T cells from blood buffy coats. The CDR3 region is CASMRTSVHNEQFF. In DNA, the CDR3 is TGTGCCAGTATGAGGACTAGCGTCCACAATGAGCAGTTCTTC. The variable domain in full, completed from reference TRBV19 and TRBJ2-1, reads DGGITQSPKYLFRKEGQNVTLSCEQNLNHDAMYWYRQDPGQGLRLIYYSQIVNDFQKGDIAEGYSVSREKKESFPLTVTSAQKNPTAFYLCASMRTSVHNEQFFGPGTRLTVL.